This TCR beta chain is drawn from a study of T cell responses to AZD1222 COVID-19 vaccine. The study's findings and limits: Repertoires were collected only later (after the peak T cell response had occurred). Of spike-specific TCRs, nearly half reportedly target regions left unmutated in variants.

This clone has a single count. The antigen is undetermined. Germline-derived CDR1 and CDR2 are KGHSH and LQKENI. The CDR3 has 13 amino acids. V dropped 3 bases and J dropped 1 base, with 6 bases sitting between them. Data came from immunoSEQ multiplex PCR; TCRdb stores just in-frame clones and leaves some out. This repertoire shows under 200,000 clones, roughly nine tenths found once; its top ten account for around 1.8%. This sequence joins TRBV18 and TRBJ2-5; no reliable D call. This material consisted of peripheral blood, taken on day 0 of AZD1222 vaccination. This sequence was found in an adult in good health. The CDR3 region is CASSPSSQETQYF. The CDR3 DNA is TGTGCCAGCTCACCCTCCAGCCAAGAGACCCAGTACTTC.